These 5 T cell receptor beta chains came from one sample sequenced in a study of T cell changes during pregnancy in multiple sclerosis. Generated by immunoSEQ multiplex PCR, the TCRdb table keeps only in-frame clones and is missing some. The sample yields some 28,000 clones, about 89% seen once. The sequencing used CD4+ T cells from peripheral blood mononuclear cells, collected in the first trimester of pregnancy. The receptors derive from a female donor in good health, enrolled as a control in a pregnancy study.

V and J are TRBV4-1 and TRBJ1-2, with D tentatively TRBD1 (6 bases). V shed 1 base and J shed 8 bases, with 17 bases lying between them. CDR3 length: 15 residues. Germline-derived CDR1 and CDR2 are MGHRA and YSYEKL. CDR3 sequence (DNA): TGCGCCAGCAGCCAAGCAGGGGCCACACGGGGCGGCTACACCTTC. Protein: CASSQAGATRGGYTF.

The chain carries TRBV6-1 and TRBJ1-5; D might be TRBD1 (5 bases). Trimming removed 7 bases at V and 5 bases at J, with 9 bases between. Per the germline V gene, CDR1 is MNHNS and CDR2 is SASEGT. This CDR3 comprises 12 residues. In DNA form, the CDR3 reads TGTGCCAGCATTCAGGGTGATCAGCCCCAGCATTTT. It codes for CASIQGDQPQHF.

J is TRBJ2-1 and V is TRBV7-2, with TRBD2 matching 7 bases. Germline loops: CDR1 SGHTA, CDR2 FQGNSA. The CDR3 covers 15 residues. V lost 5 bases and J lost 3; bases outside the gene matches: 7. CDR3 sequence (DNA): TGTGCCAGCAGCCCTTCAGCGGGGCGCTACAATGAGCAGTTCTTC. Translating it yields CASSPSAGRYNEQFF.

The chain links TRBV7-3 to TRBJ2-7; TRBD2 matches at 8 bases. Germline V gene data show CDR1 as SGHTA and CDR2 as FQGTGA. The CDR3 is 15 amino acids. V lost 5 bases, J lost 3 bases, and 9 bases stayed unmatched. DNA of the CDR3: TGTGCCAGCAGCCTAGAAGCGGGAGCTTACTACGAGCAGTACTTC. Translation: CASSLEAGAYYEQYF.

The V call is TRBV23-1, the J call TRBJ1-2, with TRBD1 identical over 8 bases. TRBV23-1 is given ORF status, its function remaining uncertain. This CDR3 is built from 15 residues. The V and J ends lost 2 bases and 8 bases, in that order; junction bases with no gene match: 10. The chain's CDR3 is CASSQVRTGKIGYTF. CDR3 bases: TGCGCCAGCAGTCAAGTGAGGACAGGGAAAATCGGCTACACCTTC.